The present entry profiles one TCR beta chain with its context. Authors' analysis steps: Amplification of reference gene primers was used by the study to estimate nucleated cell counts. Clones were sequenced by immunoSEQ multiplex PCR, and TCRdb holds only the in-frame ones, with some missing. Clone size and the V and J calls come from that table; the DNA yielded D and trimming. This table has approximately 54,000 clones, roughly nine tenths appearing once. V shed 2 bases and J 3 bases; nucleotides not matched to a gene: 13. The CDR3 consists of 19 residues. Germline V gene data show CDR1 as SEHNR and CDR2 as FQNEAQ (reference sequence). The sample is drawn from a study of blood T cell repertoires in COVID-19. Study as a whole: Nucleic acid was either cDNA or gDNA, and it came from T cells, B-cell-depleted T cells, or PBMCs.

The sample taken for sequencing was peripheral blood. The V and J genes are TRBV7-9 and TRBJ2-2; 9 bases agree with TRBD1. The source is a man between 45 and 60 years old with acute or convalescent COVID-19. The CDR3 DNA is TGTGCCAGCAGCTTATCGTGGGGACAGGGCGGGTTTGACACCGGGGAGCTGTTTTTT. Residues: CASSLSWGQGGFDTGELFF.